This TCR beta chain was observed in a study of cytomegalovirus exposure and HLA in healthy donors. General study findings and limits: Available immune exposure information covered CMV serostatus only. Over 15,000 TCR beta sequences were associated with HLA alleles at 0.05 false discovery rate in a later analysis. The study labeled 150 or so TCR beta chains cytomegalovirus-associated.

V lost 0 bases to trimming and J lost 4 bases; unmatched junction nucleotides: 0. The CDR3 loop spans 14 amino acids. Germline V CDR1 and CDR2: PRHDT, FYEKMQ (reference sequence). With respect to this clone: Antigen specificity is unknown.

Both 60 Vbeta primers and 13 Jbeta primers went into the PCR. The table came from immunoSEQ multiplex PCR; TCRdb's copy has only in-frame clones and leaves some out. The ten top clones account for about 6.5%, within a sample of about 190,000 clones. This receptor was taken from a man younger than 40 in good health and CMV-seronegative. Sequencing was performed on PBMCs. This chain links TRBV13 with TRBJ1-2, with 9 bases fitting TRBD1. The DNA of the CDR3 is TGTGCCAGCAGCTTAGGGACAGGGGGCTATGGCTACACCTTC. Translation gives CASSLGTGGYGYTF.